These 24 T cell receptor beta chains originate from one sample sequenced in a study of T cell changes during pregnancy in multiple sclerosis. Using immunoSEQ multiplex PCR, the repertoire was profiled, and TCRdb retains in-frame clones only, with some absent. The sample has about 40,000 clones, about 90% seen once. The source material was peripheral blood, sampled in the first trimester of pregnancy. The receptors stem from a female donor in good health, enrolled as a control in a pregnancy study.

V is TRBV27 and J is TRBJ2-5; D is unclear. This CDR3 is built from 11 residues. Trimming took off 10 bases at V and 1 base at J, with 7 bases between the two ends. Germline values: CDR1 MNHEY, CDR2 SMNVEV (reference sequence). The CDR3 DNA reads as TGTGCCACCTTTTCCCAAGAGACCCAGTACTTC. Translating it yields CATFSQETQYF.

The chain carries TRBV7-9 and TRBJ1-2, with D perhaps matching TRBD1 (6 bases). Germline assignment: CDR1 SEHNR and CDR2 FQNEAQ (reference sequence). The length of the CDR3 is 15 residues. The V gene lost 0 bases and the J gene lost 4 bases, with 12 bases spanning the gap. CDR3 bases: TGTGCCAGCAGCTTAGCGCTAAACAGGGTCTATGGCTACACCTTC. Residues: CASSLALNRVYGYTF.

This clone was observed once. V gene TRBV11-2 combines with J gene TRBJ1-1; the D is unclear. This CDR3 region has 16 residues. The germline V gene encodes CDR1 SGHAT and CDR2 FQNNGV. V dropped 4 bases and J dropped 1 base, with 16 bases sitting between them. The DNA for the CDR3 is TGTGCCAGCAGCTCCCTTCCCGGCGGAAAGAACACTGAAGCTTTCTTT. This gives the protein CASSSLPGGKNTEAFF.

The chain has TRBV5-6 and TRBJ1-5; D is perhaps TRBD1 (6 bases). This CDR3 spans 15 amino acids. Germline-derived CDR1 and CDR2 are SGHDT and YYEEEE. V gave up 2 bases and J gave up 10 bases, with 19 bases separating them. This chain's CDR3 is CASSLGTGLQFPQHF. In DNA, the CDR3 is TGTGCCAGCAGCTTAGGAACAGGGCTTCAGTTTCCCCAGCATTTT.

The chain combines TRBV7-2 with TRBJ1-1; TRBD1 is a possible D gene (5 bases). V dropped 2 bases and J dropped 8 bases, with 9 bases sitting between them. Germline-derived CDR1 and CDR2 are SGHTA and FQGNSA. This CDR3 region has 12 residues. The CDR3 sequence is CASSLLQAEAFF. In nucleotides, the CDR3 is TGTGCCAGCAGCTTATTACAGGCCGAAGCTTTCTTT.

V and J are TRBV6-5 and TRBJ2-7; TRBD1 might be the D (6 bases). Trimming left V 5 bases short and J 0 bases short, with 14 bases between. Germline V gene data show CDR1 as MNHEY and CDR2 as SVGAGI. The length of the CDR3 is 15 residues. The CDR3 spells CASSITDRSSYEQYF. In nucleotides, the CDR3 is TGTGCCAGCAGTATTACCGACAGGAGCTCCTACGAGCAGTACTTC.

This clone turned up a few times. V and J are TRBV7-2 and TRBJ2-5; D call uncertain. Germline CDR1 reads SGHTA; CDR2 reads FQGNSA. This CDR3 comprises 13 residues. Trimming stripped 5 bases from V and 4 bases from J, with 11 bases between. CDR3 DNA: TGTGCCAGCAGCCGAACAACGGGAGAGACCCAGTACTTC. Protein sequence: CASSRTTGETQYF.

This chain connects TRBV5-1 to TRBJ2-4; the match to TRBD1 covers 7 bases. Germline-derived CDR1 and CDR2 are SGHRS and YFSETQ. The CDR3 length is 14 residues. Trimming took 0 bases from V and 4 from J; bases not matched to a gene: 1. For the CDR3, the DNA is TGCGCCAGCAGCTTGGAGGGACAGAAAAACATTCAGTACTTC. The encoded protein is CASSLEGQKNIQYF.

The chain uses TRBV5-1 and TRBJ1-3; TRBD1 might be the D (5 bases). CDR3 length equals 14 residues. Trimming removed 4 bases from V and 4 bases from J, with 12 bases in between. CDR1 and CDR2 (germline): SGHRS, YFSETQ. The CDR3 bases are TGCGCCAGCAGCCCCGACAGCTTAGGAAACACCATATATTTT. Protein product: CASSPDSLGNTIYF.

The chain employs TRBV11-1 and TRBJ2-1; 10 bases are shared with TRBD2. Losses at the gene ends were 4 bases for V and 8 bases for J; bases not matched to a gene: 8. CDR1 is SGHAT, CDR2 FQDESV, per germline (reference sequence). This CDR3 has 15 amino acids. The CDR3 bases are TGTGCCAGCAGCTGGGCTAGCGGGAGTCTGGATGAGCAGTTCTTC. It translates to CASSWASGSLDEQFF.

The chain combines TRBV5-4 with TRBJ2-3; TRBD2 matches at 13 bases. The germline V gene has CDR1 SGHNT and CDR2 YYREEE (reference sequence). The CDR3 is made up of 14 amino acids. CDR3 nucleotides: TGTGCTTCGCGCGTGACTAGCGGGGGGAATACGCAGTATTTT. This sequence encodes CASRVTSGGNTQYF.

The CDR3 spells CASGLVLSGRGYQEAFF. The CDR3 coding sequence is TGTGCTAGTGGTTTGGTACTGTCAGGGCGTGGGTATCAAGAAGCTTTCTTT. The chain uses TRBV12-5 and TRBJ1-1, with D maybe TRBD1 (5 bases). Trimming removed 0 bases at V and 8 bases at J, with 22 bases between. Germline CDR1 LGHNT, CDR2 FRNRAP. The CDR3 runs 17 residues. Based on the CDR3 plus reference TRBV12-5 and TRBJ1-1, the full variable domain is DARVTQTPRHKVTEMGQEVTMRCQPILGHNTVFWYRQTMMQGLELLAYFRNRAPLDDSGMPKDRFSAEMPDATLATLKIQPSEPRDSAVYFCASGLVLSGRGYQEAFFGQGTRLTVV.

This clone appeared once. The CDR3 DNA sequence: TGCGCCAGCAGCTTGGCCGTAGAGACCCAGTACTTC. Its translation: CASSLAVETQYF. The chain recombines TRBV5-1 with TRBJ2-5; no clear D. This CDR3 region has 12 residues. V gave up 0 bases and J gave up 4 bases, with 4 bases separating them. Looked up from germline, CDR1 is SGHRS and CDR2 is YFSETQ.

The chain combines TRBV4-1 with TRBJ1-2; perhaps TRBD1 as D (5 bases). The CDR3 sequence is 16 residues long. Germline V gives CDR1 MGHRA, CDR2 YSYEKL. The ends were cut back, 1 base at V and 4 bases at J, with 16 bases in the middle. CDR3 nucleotide sequence: TGCGCCAGCAGCCAAGCCAGCACAGGCCGTATCTATGGCTACACCTTC. This encodes CASSQASTGRIYGYTF.

J is TRBJ1-4 and V is TRBV10-3; the D gene is possibly TRBD1 (6 bases). CDR3 length: 15 amino acids. Trimming shortened V by 4 bases and J by 6 bases, and 15 bases separated the two germline ends. Germline CDR1 and CDR2: ENHRY and SYGVKD. CDR3 nucleotides: TGTGCCATCAGTGCTCGGGGCAGGGGAGATGAAAAACTGTTTTTT. This translates into CAISARGRGDEKLFF.

V gene TRBV5-1 combines with J gene TRBJ2-3, with D perhaps TRBD2 (6 bases). The CDR3 sequence is 14 residues long. V shed 0 bases and J shed 6 bases, with 11 bases lying between them. From germline, CDR1 is SGHRS and CDR2 YFSETQ. Written as DNA, the CDR3 is TGCGCCAGCAGCTTGGATAGCGGATTGGATACGCAGTATTTT. It is translated as CASSLDSGLDTQYF.

The gene calls are TRBV6-1 and TRBJ1-1; TRBD1 aligns across 7 bases. Germline CDR1 and CDR2: MNHNS and SASEGT. V was pared by 6 bases and J by 4 bases, with 8 bases of the junction left unmatched. The CDR3 has 14 amino acids. The CDR3 region has the DNA TGTGCCAGCAGAGACAGGGAAGGAGTCACTGAAGCTTTCTTT. Protein: CASRDREGVTEAFF.

The chain is built from TRBV7-2 and TRBJ2-3; TRBD1 matches 7 bases. The CDR3 has 19 amino acids. In germline, CDR1 is SGHTA, CDR2 FQGNSA. V shed 5 bases, J shed 1 base, and the junction held 18 bases outside the gene matches. The CDR3 is CASSDRGHGGVPGTDTQYF. The DNA of the CDR3 is TGTGCCAGCAGCGATAGGGGGCATGGGGGCGTCCCCGGCACAGATACGCAGTATTTT.

The chain couples TRBV7-9 to TRBJ1-2, with 12 bases identical to TRBD1. V shed 2 bases, J shed 4 bases, and the junction held 8 bases outside the gene matches. Germline V gene lookup returns CDR1 SEHNR and CDR2 FQNEAQ (reference sequence). There are 17 residues in the CDR3. CDR3 sequence reads: CASSLSGTGGLGYGYTF. The CDR3 DNA reads as TGTGCCAGCAGCTTAAGCGGGACAGGGGGCCTTGGCTATGGCTACACCTTC.

This chain joins TRBV19 and TRBJ2-5; 12 bases are a match to TRBD2. Germline lookup yields CDR1 LNHDA and CDR2 SQIVND (reference sequence). The J segment lost 5 bases and the V segment lost 1 base, leaving 2 bases of the junction unmatched. The CDR3 spans 15 residues. The CDR3 coding sequence is TGTGCCAGTAGTATAGGACTAGCGGGAGTTGAGACCCAGTACTTC. Its protein is CASSIGLAGVETQYF.

This clone was recorded a few times. The genes are TRBV11-2 and TRBJ1-6; 7 bases are a match to TRBD1. Trimming cost V 0 bases and J 8 bases; bases outside gene matches: 7. The CDR3 length is 16 residues. Germline CDR1 is SGHAT and CDR2 is FQNNGV. The CDR3 nucleotides are TGTGCCAGCAGCTTAGATAATGTCAGGGGGTATTCACCCCTCCACTTT. This gives the protein CASSLDNVRGYSPLHF.

This rearrangement joins TRBV2 to TRBJ2-7; 11 bases agree with TRBD2. CDR1 and CDR2 from the germline V gene are SNHLY and FYNNEI. V gave up 3 bases and J gave up 0 bases; unmatched junction bases: 4. The length of the CDR3 is 16 residues. CDR3 region: CASSEPTSGDSYEQYF. CDR3 DNA: TGTGCCAGCAGTGAGCCGACTAGCGGGGACTCCTACGAGCAGTACTTC. Complete variable domain (other parts from reference TRBV2 and TRBJ2-7): EPEVTQTPSHQVTQMGQEVILRCVPISNHLYFYWYRQILGQKVEFLVSFYNNEISEKSEIFDDQFSVERPDGSNFTLKIRSTKLEDSAMYFCASSEPTSGDSYEQYFGPGTRLTVT.

V usage is TRBV6-1 and J usage is TRBJ1-2; D may be TRBD1 (6 bases). V was clipped by 7 bases and J by 6 bases, with 15 bases between them. Germline V gives CDR1 MNHNS, CDR2 SASEGT. The CDR3 length is 13 residues. The CDR3 DNA reads as TGTGCCAGCACGTCAGGGGAGCGTGATGGCTACACCTTC. Protein product: CASTSGERDGYTF.

The rearrangement joins TRBV9 to TRBJ2-7; 12 bases are shared with TRBD1. J gave up 1 base and V 3 bases, and 17 bases lay outside the gene matches. Germline loops: CDR1 SGDLS, CDR2 YYNGEE. The CDR3 extends over 20 amino acids. CDR3 bases: TGTGCCAGCAGCGAGACCCCAGAGGGACAGGGGGCGCATGTATCCTACGAGCAGTACTTC. Amino acid sequence: CASSETPEGQGAHVSYEQYF.